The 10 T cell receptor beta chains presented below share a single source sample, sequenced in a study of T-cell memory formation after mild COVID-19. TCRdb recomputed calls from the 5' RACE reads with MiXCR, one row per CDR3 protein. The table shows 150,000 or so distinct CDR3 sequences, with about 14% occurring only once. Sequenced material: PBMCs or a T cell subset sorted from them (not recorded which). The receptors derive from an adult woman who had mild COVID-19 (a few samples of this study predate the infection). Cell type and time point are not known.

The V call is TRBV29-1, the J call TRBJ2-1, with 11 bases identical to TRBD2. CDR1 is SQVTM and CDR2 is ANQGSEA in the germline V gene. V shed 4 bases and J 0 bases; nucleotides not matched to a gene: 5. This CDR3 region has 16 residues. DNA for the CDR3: TGCAGCGTTGTGCTAGCGGGAGGACCCTCCTACAATGAGCAGTTCTTC. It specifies CSVVLAGGPSYNEQFF.

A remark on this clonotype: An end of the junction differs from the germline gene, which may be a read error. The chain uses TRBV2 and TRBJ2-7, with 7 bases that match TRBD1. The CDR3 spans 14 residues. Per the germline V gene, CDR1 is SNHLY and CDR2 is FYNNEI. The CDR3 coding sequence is TGTGCCGGCAGACCCGGACAGGCACCCTACGAGCAGTACTTC. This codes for CAGRPGQAPYEQYF. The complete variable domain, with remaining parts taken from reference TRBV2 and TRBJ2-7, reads EPEVTQTPSHQVTQMGQEVILRCVPISNHLYFYWYRQILGQKVEFLVSFYNNEISEKSEIFDDQFSVERPDGSNFTLKIRSTKLEDSAMYFCAGRPGQAPYEQYFGPGTRLTVT.

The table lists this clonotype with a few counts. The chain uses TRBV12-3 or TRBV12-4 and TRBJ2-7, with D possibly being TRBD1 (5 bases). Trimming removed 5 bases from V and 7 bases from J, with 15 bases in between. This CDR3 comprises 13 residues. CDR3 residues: CASSMGIAGEQYF. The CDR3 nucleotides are TGTGCCAGCAGTATGGGGATAGCAGGGGAGCAGTACTTC.

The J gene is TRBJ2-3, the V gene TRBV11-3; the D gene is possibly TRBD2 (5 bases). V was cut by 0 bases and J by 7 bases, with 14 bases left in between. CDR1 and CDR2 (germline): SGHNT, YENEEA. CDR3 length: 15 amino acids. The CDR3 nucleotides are TGTGCCAGCAGCTTAGAATTGACTACGTCTAATACGCAGTATTTT. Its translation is CASSLELTTSNTQYF.

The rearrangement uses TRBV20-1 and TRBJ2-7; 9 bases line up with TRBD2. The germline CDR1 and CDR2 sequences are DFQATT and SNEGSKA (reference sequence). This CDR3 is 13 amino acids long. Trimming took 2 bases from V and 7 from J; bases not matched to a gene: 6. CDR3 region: CSARSLAGWEQYF. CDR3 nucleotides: TGCAGTGCTAGATCCCTAGCGGGGTGGGAGCAGTACTTC.

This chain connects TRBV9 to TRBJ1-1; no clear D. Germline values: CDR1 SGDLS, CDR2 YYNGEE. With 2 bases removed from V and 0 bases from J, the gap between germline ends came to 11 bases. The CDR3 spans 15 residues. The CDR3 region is CASSVTGGVNTEAFF. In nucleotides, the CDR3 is TGTGCCAGCAGCGTTACCGGCGGGGTGAACACTGAAGCTTTCTTT.

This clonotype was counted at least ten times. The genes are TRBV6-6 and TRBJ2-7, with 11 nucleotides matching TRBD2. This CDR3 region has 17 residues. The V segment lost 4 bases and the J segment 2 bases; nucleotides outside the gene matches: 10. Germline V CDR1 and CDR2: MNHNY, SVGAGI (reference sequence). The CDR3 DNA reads TGTGCCAGCAGTTCCTCCTTTAGCGGGAGGGCCGCCTACGAGCAGTACTTC. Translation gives CASSSSFSGRAAYEQYF.

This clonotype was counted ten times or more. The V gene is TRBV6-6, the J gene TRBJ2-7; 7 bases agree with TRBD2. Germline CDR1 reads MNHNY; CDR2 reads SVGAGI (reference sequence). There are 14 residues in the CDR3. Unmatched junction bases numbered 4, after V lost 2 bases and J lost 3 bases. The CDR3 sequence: CASSYGGEGYEQYF. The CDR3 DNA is TGTGCCAGCAGTTACGGGGGGGAAGGCTACGAGCAGTACTTC.

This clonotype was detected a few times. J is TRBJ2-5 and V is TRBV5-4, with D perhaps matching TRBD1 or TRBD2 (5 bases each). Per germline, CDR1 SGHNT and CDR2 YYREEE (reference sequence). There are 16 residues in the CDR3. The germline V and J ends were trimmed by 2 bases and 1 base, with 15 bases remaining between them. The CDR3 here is CASSFRDLLPQETQYF. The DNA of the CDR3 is TGTGCCAGCAGCTTCCGGGACCTTCTACCCCAAGAGACCCAGTACTTC.

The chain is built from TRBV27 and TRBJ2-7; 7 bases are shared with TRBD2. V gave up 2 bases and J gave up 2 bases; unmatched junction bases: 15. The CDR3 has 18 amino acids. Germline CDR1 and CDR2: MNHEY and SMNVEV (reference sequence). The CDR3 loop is CASSLTGGSLLVPYEQYF. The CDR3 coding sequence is TGTGCCAGCAGTTTAACGGGCGGGAGCCTATTAGTCCCCTACGAGCAGTACTTC.